This TCR beta chain is drawn from a study of blood T cell repertoires in COVID-19. About the research overall: COVID-19 samples from acute and convalescent phases originated in the United States, Italy and Spain. T cells, B-cell-depleted T cells, or PBMCs provided the cDNA or gDNA that served as material.

Clones were read by immunoSEQ multiplex PCR, and TCRdb kept only the in-frame ones, dropping some. The sample lists around 140,000 clones; about four fifths were seen once. After removal of 3 bases from V and 8 bases from J, the junction contained 11 bases not matched to a gene. Germline CDR1 LNHDA, CDR2 SQIVND (reference sequence). CDR3 length: 15 amino acids. This clonotype was obtained from a man aged 65 to 79 who had recovered from COVID-19. The sequencing sample was made of peripheral blood. The rearrangement joins TRBV19 to TRBJ1-2, with 8 bases identical to TRBD1. This CDR3 is CASSMTPTGVGGYTF. In DNA, the CDR3 is TGTGCCAGTAGTATGACCCCGACAGGGGTAGGGGGCTACACCTTC.